This entry lists 9 T cell receptor beta chains sequenced from one sample in a study of vaccination effects on CD4 cells after COVID-19. Antigens of these TCRs are unknown. TCRdb keeps only in-frame clones here, not all; method: immunoSEQ multiplex PCR. Here the sample spans more than 10,000 clones, 73% being singletons. ViraFEST assay sequencing came after antigen-specific CD4+ T cells were expanded with viral peptide pools. Culturing for 10 to 11 days preceded CD4+ T cell isolation. This individual tested PCR-positive for SARS-CoV-2 infection between March and December 2020. Each person got two doses of an mRNA SARS-CoV-2 vaccine, BNT162b2 or mRNA-1273. Here the sequenced sample was CD4+ T cells from PBMCs cultured with HCoV-NL63 spike peptides, taken after COVID-19 vaccination. The receptor source for this set is a human donor who had a prior SARS-CoV-2 infection.

V and J are TRBV2 and TRBJ1-1; a weak D match, TRBD1 (6 bases). This CDR3 is built from 14 residues. In germline, CDR1 is SNHLY, CDR2 FYNNEI. V was shortened by 3 bases and J by 4 bases, with 12 bases between the two germline ends. The CDR3, as DNA: TGTGCCAGCAGTGAGGGACAATGGGGCACTGAAGCTTTCTTT. Translation gives CASSEGQWGTEAFF.

By sample share, this clone is large. This sequence joins TRBV5-4 and TRBJ2-7, with D uncertain. Trimming took off 1 base at V and 0 bases at J, with 8 bases between the two ends. The CDR3 length is 14 residues. The germline gives CDR1 SGHNT, CDR2 YYREEE (reference sequence). CDR3 DNA: TGTGCCAGCAGCTTGTTAGGGATCTCCTACGAGCAGTACTTC. It codes for CASSLLGISYEQYF.

This chain joins TRBV5-1 and TRBJ1-4, with a weak D call TRBD1 (5 bases). Trimming removed 4 bases from V and 0 bases from J, with 13 bases in between. The CDR3 is 16 residues long. In germline, CDR1 is SGHRS, CDR2 YFSETQ. CDR3 DNA sequence: TGCGCCAGCAGCGTCCGGACACCCACAACTAATGAAAAACTGTTTTTT. It is translated as CASSVRTPTTNEKLFF.

This clone was counted a few times. This sequence joins TRBV5-1 and TRBJ2-3; possibly TRBD1 for D (6 bases). The CDR3 is made up of 16 amino acids. The V gene's germline CDR1 is SGHRS and CDR2 YFSETQ. V dropped 4 bases and J dropped 0 bases, with 15 bases sitting between them. Written as DNA, the CDR3 is TGCGCCAGCAGCGGACCGGACAGCTCTAGCACAGATACGCAGTATTTT. Encoded protein: CASSGPDSSSTDTQYF.

The table lists this clone with a few counts. This chain uses TRBV29-1 with TRBJ1-5; TRBD1 might be the D (5 bases). Germline loops: CDR1 SQVTM, CDR2 ANQGSEA. Trimming took off 2 bases at V and 7 bases at J, with 21 bases between the two ends. This CDR3 contains 16 residues. The CDR3 reads CSVESLGRDALQPQHF. The DNA for the CDR3 is TGCAGCGTTGAATCCCTGGGCAGGGACGCTCTGCAGCCCCAGCATTTT.

This clone was picked up one time. The CDR3 coding sequence is TGTGCCAGCAGTGAAGCGCGCGGGTGGTATTCACCCCTCCACTTT. Amino acids: CASSEARGWYSPLHF. The genes are TRBV2 and TRBJ1-6; D ambiguous. V shed 0 bases and J shed 8 bases, with 11 bases lying between them. Germline values: CDR1 SNHLY, CDR2 FYNNEI. This CDR3 is built from 15 residues.

The gene calls are TRBV7-2 and TRBJ2-5; 11 bases are a match to TRBD2. Germline assignment: CDR1 SGHTA and CDR2 FQGNSA. V shed 1 base and J 5 bases; nucleotides not matched to a gene: 6. The length of the CDR3 is 16 residues. CDR3 nucleotides: TGTGCCAGCAGCTTAGGCCTAGCGGGAGGCGGGGAGACCCAGTACTTC. Its translation is CASSLGLAGGGETQYF.

J is TRBJ1-4 and V is TRBV12-3 or TRBV12-4, with 7 bases matching TRBD1. CDR3 length: 13 amino acids. Trimming cost V 6 bases and J 4 bases; bases outside gene matches: 2. For the CDR3, the DNA is TGTGCCAGCAGAGGACAGGTTAATGAAAAACTGTTTTTT. Translated, it gives CASRGQVNEKLFF.

This clone was observed a few times. The rearrangement links TRBV4-1 to TRBJ2-1; possible D gene TRBD2, 6 bases. With 3 bases removed from V and 2 bases from J, the gap between germline ends came to 8 bases. Germline CDR1 MGHRA, CDR2 YSYEKL. The CDR3 contains 14 residues. The CDR3 sequence: CASSQDYTYNEQFF. CDR3 DNA sequence: TGCGCCAGCAGCCAGGACTACACCTACAATGAGCAGTTCTTC.